Following are 7 T cell receptor beta chains from one sample sequenced in a study of persistence of HIV-infected CD4 T cells. The immunoSEQ assay was version 4, run in survey mode. The table came from immunoSEQ multiplex PCR; TCRdb's copy has only in-frame clones and leaves some out. The sample yields 40,000 to 55,000 clones, 80% to 90% seen once. Anti-CD3/anti-CD28 beads served as a nonspecific positive control stimulus. Sorting selected CD4+ T cells upregulating both CD40 ligand and CD69. For these receptors, no antigen is known. The sequencing here drew on CD4+ T cells sorted from PBMCs after approximately 19-hour stimulation, taken from a patient who received antiretroviral therapy. The source of these receptors is an adult woman with HIV who was CMV-seropositive.

The chain employs TRBV7-2 and TRBJ1-5; unclear D gene. CDR3 size: 15 residues. Germline V gene data show CDR1 as SGHTA and CDR2 as FQGNSA. V lost 5 bases to trimming and J lost 1 base, with 12 bases between them. CDR3 protein: CASSPLLGSNQPQHF. CDR3 coding DNA: TGTGCCAGCAGCCCCCTCCTAGGGAGCAATCAGCCCCAGCATTTT.

V usage is TRBV12-3 or TRBV12-4 and J usage is TRBJ2-2; a possible D gene is TRBD2 (5 bases). V was trimmed by 3 bases and J by 8 bases, leaving 7 bases between them. The CDR3 runs 12 residues. CDR3 loop: CASSLRVGELFF. As DNA, the CDR3 is TGTGCCAGCAGTTTGAGGGTGGGGGAGCTGTTTTTT.

The rearrangement uses TRBV28 and TRBJ2-7; D remains unclear. CDR3 length equals 14 residues. V was cut by 2 bases and J by 6 bases, with 14 bases left in between. Germline V gene data show CDR1 as MDHEN and CDR2 as SYDVKM. CDR3 residues: CASSLTDLQVEQYF. DNA of the CDR3: TGTGCCAGCAGTTTAACCGACCTTCAGGTCGAGCAGTACTTC.

The chain combines TRBV28 with TRBJ2-7; 10 bases align to TRBD1. The CDR3 length is 16 residues. Unmatched junction bases numbered 10, after V lost 5 bases and J lost 3 bases. Per germline, CDR1 MDHEN and CDR2 SYDVKM. This CDR3 reads CASSPVVRDRGYEQYF. The CDR3 DNA is TGTGCCAGCAGTCCCGTCGTCCGGGACAGGGGCTACGAGCAGTACTTC. Drawing the rest from reference TRBV28 and TRBJ2-7, the complete variable domain is DVKVTQSSRYLVKRTGEKVFLECVQDMDHENMFWYRQDPGLGLRLIYFSYDVKMKEKGDIPEGYSVSREKKERFSLILESASTNQTSMYLCASSPVVRDRGYEQYFGPGTRLTVT.

V gene TRBV29-1 combines with J gene TRBJ2-3; D possibly uses TRBD1 or TRBD2 (5 bases each). Germline V gene sequence: CDR1 SQVTM, CDR2 ANQGSEA. The CDR3 length is 15 residues. Trimming shortened V by 1 base and J by 5 bases, and 16 bases separated the two germline ends. CDR3: CSVEGGTFPVDTQYF. Written as DNA, the CDR3 is TGCAGCGTTGAAGGAGGGACCTTCCCGGTAGATACGCAGTATTTT.

The chain carries TRBV7-9 and TRBJ1-1; D is uncertain. Germline CDR1 SEHNR, CDR2 FQNEAQ (reference sequence). Trimming left V 5 bases short and J 5 bases short, with 12 bases between. The CDR3 is 13 amino acids. The CDR3 DNA reads TGTGCCAGCAGCCCGGACCGCTGGACTGAAGCTTTCTTT. It encodes CASSPDRWTEAFF.

The chain couples TRBV4-3 to TRBJ1-1; 7 bases map to TRBD1. CDR1 is LGHNA, CDR2 YSLEER, per germline. After removal of 4 bases from V and 4 bases from J, the junction contained 6 bases not matched to a gene. The CDR3 has 14 residues. The CDR3 nucleotides are TGCGCCAGCAGCCCAACAGGGGTTGGCACTGAAGCTTTCTTT. The encoded protein is CASSPTGVGTEAFF.